This T cell receptor (beta chain) is drawn from a study of blood T cell repertoires in COVID-19. The table came from immunoSEQ multiplex PCR; TCRdb's copy has only in-frame clones and leaves some out. The sample yields roughly 250,000 clones, 80% to 90% seen once. Participants' reported clinical history set cohort assignment. Germline V gene data show CDR1 as SGHNT and CDR2 as YENEEA. With 1 base removed from V and 6 bases from J, the gap between germline ends came to 4 bases. This CDR3 has 12 residues. This chain connects TRBV11-3 to TRBJ2-1; D is unclear. The receptor was derived from a man aged 40-49 years who had recovered from COVID-19. Input material: PBMCs or T cells enriched from blood (not recorded which). The DNA of the CDR3 is TGTGCCAGCAGCTTAGTTCTCAATGAGCAGTTCTTC. It specifies CASSLVLNEQFF.